One sample yielded the 18 T cell receptor beta chains listed below, sequenced in a study of T-cell memory formation after mild COVID-19. Each CDR3 protein is one row after TCRdb ran MiXCR on the 5' RACE reads. The data show 200,000 to 250,000 distinct CDR3 sequences, about 11% seen once. The sample comprised PBMCs or a T cell subset sorted from them (not recorded which). These receptors were obtained from a man aged 18-30 years who had mild COVID-19 (a few samples of this study predate the infection). Cell type and time point are not known.

This chain connects TRBV29-1 to TRBJ2-3; D is perhaps TRBD2 (5 bases). Trimming left V 4 bases short and J 3 bases short, with 11 bases between. CDR1 is SQVTM, CDR2 ANQGSEA, per germline. The CDR3 is 13 residues long. CDR3 sequence (DNA): TGCAGCGTTGGAGGGATTGGTACAGATACGCAGTATTTT. This sequence encodes CSVGGIGTDTQYF.

This clonotype showed up just a few times. The gene calls are TRBV19 and TRBJ2-5, with a possible D match to TRBD2 (7 bases). The CDR3 runs 14 residues. Germline-derived CDR1 and CDR2 are LNHDA and SQIVND (reference sequence). The V gene lost 5 bases and the J gene lost 3 bases, with 13 bases spanning the gap. CDR3 bases: TGTGCCAGTAGTGGAAGCGGGACAAAAGAGACCCAGTACTTC. Amino acids: CASSGSGTKETQYF.

The CDR3 DNA reads as TGTGCCAGCAGTTACACAGGGGTATCGAACACTGAAGCTTTCTTT. It translates to CASSYTGVSNTEAFF. The rearrangement uses TRBV6-5 and TRBJ1-1; 7 positions agree with TRBD1. Germline-derived CDR1 and CDR2 are MNHEY and SVGAGI. Losses at the gene ends were 2 bases for V and 1 base for J; bases not matched to a gene: 4. The CDR3 totals 15 residues.

This chain uses TRBV20-1 with TRBJ1-1; a possible D gene is TRBD1 (6 bases). V was pared by 2 bases and J by 11 bases, with 18 bases between. The CDR3 spans 13 residues. The germline V gene has CDR1 DFQATT and CDR2 SNEGSKA (reference sequence). DNA of the CDR3: TGCAGTGCTAGACTCTATAACAGGGACCGGGCTTTCTTT. Protein product: CSARLYNRDRAFF.

There are a few counts of this clonotype. The rearrangement links TRBV7-9 to TRBJ2-5, with 12 bases that match TRBD2. The CDR3 is 17 amino acids. Germline V gene data show CDR1 as SEHNR and CDR2 as FQNEAQ (reference sequence). Trimming removed 4 bases from V and 2 bases from J; junction bases left unmatched: 8. The CDR3 sequence is CASSSGLAGTLQETQYF. The DNA for the CDR3 is TGTGCCAGCAGCTCCGGACTAGCGGGGACTCTACAAGAGACCCAGTACTTC.

This clonotype was counted a few times. The chain has TRBV6-5 and TRBJ1-6; maybe TRBD1 (5 bases). V lost 2 bases and J lost 14, with 16 bases in between. The length of the CDR3 is 14 residues. Germline V gene data show CDR1 as MNHEY and CDR2 as SVGAGI. The CDR3 region has the DNA TGTGCCAGCAGTTACCGAGGAGCCAGGGAGGCCCTCCACTTT. Amino acid sequence: CASSYRGAREALHF.

CDR3 loop: CANLEPGFGETQYF. The CDR3 nucleotides are TGTGCCAATCTAGAACCGGGGTTCGGGGAGACCCAGTACTTC. The V and J genes are TRBV24-1 and TRBJ2-5, with D tentatively TRBD2 (5 bases). Germline CDR1 is KGHDR and CDR2 is SFDVKD. The ends were cut back, 11 bases at V and 5 bases at J, with 20 bases in the middle. This CDR3 region has 14 residues.

The table lists this clonotype with a few counts. This rearrangement joins TRBV28 to TRBJ2-7; maybe TRBD1 (6 bases). This CDR3 is 12 amino acids long. The V gene lost 3 bases and the J gene lost 12 bases, with 15 bases spanning the gap. Per the germline V gene, CDR1 is MDHEN and CDR2 is SYDVKM. The CDR3 coding sequence is TGTGCCAGCAGTTTCAGTGGACAGAGGTTGTACGTC. Protein sequence: CASSFSGQRLYV.

The chain is built from TRBV7-6 and TRBJ1-1, with TRBD1 as a possible D gene (5 bases). CDR3 length: 13 residues. The germline CDR1 and CDR2 sequences are SGHVS and FNYEAQ. The V and J ends lost 4 bases and 8 bases respectively, with 14 bases between them. The CDR3 reads CASSSIHGGEAFF. The CDR3 DNA reads TGTGCCAGCAGCTCCATCCATGGGGGGGAAGCTTTCTTT.

In this sample, this clonotype turned up a few times. The gene calls are TRBV7-2 and TRBJ2-3; 7 bases are a match to TRBD2. Germline V gene lookup returns CDR1 SGHTA and CDR2 FQGNSA. The junction had 6 bases not matched to a gene; V was cut back by 6 bases and J by 0 bases. The CDR3 has 15 amino acids. CDR3 in DNA: TGTGCCAGCAGTTGGGACGGGGGGAGCACAGATACGCAGTATTTT. Protein: CASSWDGGSTDTQYF. The full variable domain, its missing parts supplied by reference TRBV7-2 and TRBJ2-3, is GAGVSQSPSNKVTEKGKDVELRCDPISGHTALYWYRQSLGQGLEFLIYFQGNSAPDKSGLPSDRFSAERTGGSVSTLTIQRTQQEDSAVYLCASSWDGGSTDTQYFGPGTRLTVL.

There are a few counts of this clonotype. The chain combines TRBV29-1 with TRBJ2-3, with a possible D match to TRBD2 (6 bases). There are 14 residues in the CDR3. CDR1 and CDR2 from the germline V gene are SQVTM and ANQGSEA. V lost 2 bases to trimming and J lost 6 bases, with 15 bases between them. This chain's CDR3 is CSVESPPGVDTQYF. The CDR3 nucleotides are TGCAGCGTTGAAAGCCCCCCGGGGGTTGATACGCAGTATTTT.

This clonotype was counted ten times or more. The rearrangement uses TRBV5-5 and TRBJ2-1, with 8 positions matching TRBD2. V shed 3 bases and J 6 bases; nucleotides not matched to a gene: 5. The CDR3 is 14 residues long. Germline-derived CDR1 and CDR2 are SGHKS and YYEKEE (reference sequence). This chain's CDR3 is CASSSTRGGNEQFF. The CDR3 region has the DNA TGTGCCAGCAGCTCAACCCGGGGGGGCAATGAGCAGTTCTTC.

This clonotype was counted a few times. This chain connects TRBV7-2 to TRBJ1-2; 7 positions match TRBD1. V gave up 7 bases and J gave up 8 bases; unmatched junction bases: 13. This CDR3 has 14 amino acids. From germline, CDR1 is SGHTA and CDR2 FQGNSA. The CDR3 bases are TGTGCCAGCACCCACCGGGACAGCTATAACGGCTACACCTTC. Protein product: CASTHRDSYNGYTF.

The chain has TRBV7-2 and TRBJ2-5; 14 nucleotides match TRBD2. Per the germline V gene, CDR1 is SGHTA and CDR2 is FQGNSA. Losses at the gene ends were 2 bases for V and 2 bases for J; bases not matched to a gene: 7. This CDR3 contains 18 residues. For the CDR3, the DNA is TGTGCCAGCAGCTTATTGAGGACTAGCGGGGGGCCTCAAGAGACCCAGTACTTC. This sequence encodes CASSLLRTSGGPQETQYF.

This clonotype was found many times. The gene calls are TRBV5-1 and TRBJ2-1, with unresolved D. From germline, CDR1 is SGHRS and CDR2 YFSETQ. Deletions cut 0 bases from V and 1 base from J, with 8 bases between. The CDR3 length is 15 residues. CDR3 loop: CASSLVGDSYNEQFF. As DNA, the CDR3 is TGCGCCAGCAGCTTGGTAGGAGATTCCTACAATGAGCAGTTCTTC.

The rearrangement links TRBV5-1 to TRBJ2-1, with D maybe TRBD1 (6 bases). The CDR3 covers 15 residues. The V and J ends lost 1 base and 6 bases respectively, with 14 bases between them. The V gene's germline CDR1 is SGHRS and CDR2 YFSETQ. The CDR3 bases are TGCGCCAGCAGCTTGCTCAGGGGAAAGGGCAATGAGCAGTTCTTC. This translates into CASSLLRGKGNEQFF.

The CDR3 sequence is CASSQGQEETQYF. The CDR3 nucleotides read TGTGCCAGCTCACAGGGACAGGAAGAGACCCAGTACTTC. This chain uses TRBV18 with TRBJ2-5, with 8 bases aligning to TRBD1. Germline lookup yields CDR1 KGHSH and CDR2 LQKENI. The CDR3 spans 13 residues. V trimming: 4 bases; J trimming: 3 bases; junction bases outside the gene matches: 1.

This clonotype was seen ten or more times. The CDR3 reads CASSDLGLAARAKNIQYF. CDR3 nucleotides: TGTGCCAGCAGTGATTTGGGACTAGCGGCTAGAGCCAAAAACATTCAGTACTTC. This rearrangement joins TRBV2 to TRBJ2-4; 11 nucleotides align to TRBD2. CDR3 length equals 18 residues. V was clipped by 3 bases and J by 0 bases; unmatched bases: 7. Germline-derived CDR1 and CDR2 are SNHLY and FYNNEI.